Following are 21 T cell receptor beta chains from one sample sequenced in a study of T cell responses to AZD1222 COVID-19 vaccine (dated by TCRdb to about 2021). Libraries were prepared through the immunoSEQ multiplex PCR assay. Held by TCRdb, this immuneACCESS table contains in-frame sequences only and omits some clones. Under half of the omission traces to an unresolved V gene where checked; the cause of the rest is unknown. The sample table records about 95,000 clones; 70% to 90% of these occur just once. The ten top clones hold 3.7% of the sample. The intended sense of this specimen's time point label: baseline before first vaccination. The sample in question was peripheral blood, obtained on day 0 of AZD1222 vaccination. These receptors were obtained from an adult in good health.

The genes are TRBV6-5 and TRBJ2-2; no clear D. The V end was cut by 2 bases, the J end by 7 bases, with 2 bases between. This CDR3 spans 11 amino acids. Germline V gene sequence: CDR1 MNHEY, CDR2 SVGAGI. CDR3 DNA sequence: TGTGCCAGCAGTTACGTCGGGGAGCTGTTTTTT. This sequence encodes CASSYVGELFF.

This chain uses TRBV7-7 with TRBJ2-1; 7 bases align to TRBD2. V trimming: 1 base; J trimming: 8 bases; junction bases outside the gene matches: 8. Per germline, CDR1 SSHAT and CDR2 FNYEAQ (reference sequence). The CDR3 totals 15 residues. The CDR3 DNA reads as TGTGCCAGCAGCTTAGTCGGAGCGGGGATCGATGAGCAGTTCTTC. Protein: CASSLVGAGIDEQFF.

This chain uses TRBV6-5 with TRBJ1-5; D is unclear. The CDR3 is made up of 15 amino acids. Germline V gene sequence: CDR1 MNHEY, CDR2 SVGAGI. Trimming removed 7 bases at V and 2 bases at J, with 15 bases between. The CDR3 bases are TGTGCCAGCATCCCTACAAGCATGGGCAATCAGCCCCAGCATTTT. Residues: CASIPTSMGNQPQHF.

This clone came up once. The CDR3, as DNA: TGTGCCAGCATAGTTGAGGGTTTGAGTTCACCCCTCCACTTT. It yields the protein CASIVEGLSSPLHF. The chain joins TRBV2 to TRBJ1-6; no clear D. The CDR3 is 14 residues long. Per the germline V gene, CDR1 is SNHLY and CDR2 is FYNNEI. Trimming pared 7 bases from V and 9 bases from J, leaving 16 bases between.

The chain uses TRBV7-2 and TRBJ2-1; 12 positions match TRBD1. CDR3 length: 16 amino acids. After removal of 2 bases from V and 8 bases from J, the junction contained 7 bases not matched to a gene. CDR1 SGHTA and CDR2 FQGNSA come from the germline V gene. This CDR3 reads CASSLFGTGGFDEQFF. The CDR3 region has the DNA TGTGCCAGCAGCTTATTCGGGACAGGGGGCTTCGATGAGCAGTTCTTC.

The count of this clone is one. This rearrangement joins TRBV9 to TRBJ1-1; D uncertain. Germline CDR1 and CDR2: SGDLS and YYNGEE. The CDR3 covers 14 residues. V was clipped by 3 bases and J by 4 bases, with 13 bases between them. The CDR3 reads CASSAQAGITEAFF. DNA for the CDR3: TGTGCCAGCAGCGCTCAGGCGGGTATCACTGAAGCTTTCTTT. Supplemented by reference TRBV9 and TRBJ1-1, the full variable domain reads DSGVTQTPKHLITATGQRVTLRCSPRSGDLSVYWYQQSLDQGLQFLIQYYNGEERAKGNILERFSAQQFPDLHSELNLSSLELGDSALYFCASSAQAGITEAFFGQGTRLTVV.

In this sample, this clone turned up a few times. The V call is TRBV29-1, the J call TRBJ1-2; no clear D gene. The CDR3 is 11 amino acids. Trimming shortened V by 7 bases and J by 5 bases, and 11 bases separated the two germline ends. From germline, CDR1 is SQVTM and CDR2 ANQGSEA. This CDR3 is CSGIEDYGYTF. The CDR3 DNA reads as TGCAGCGGGATAGAAGATTATGGCTACACCTTC.

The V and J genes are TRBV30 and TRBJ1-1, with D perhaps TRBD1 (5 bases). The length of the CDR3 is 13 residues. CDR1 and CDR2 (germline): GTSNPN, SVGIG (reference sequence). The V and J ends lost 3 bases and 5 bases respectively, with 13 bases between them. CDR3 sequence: CAWRRGLRTEAFF. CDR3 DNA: TGTGCCTGGAGACGGGGCCTACGAACTGAAGCTTTCTTT.

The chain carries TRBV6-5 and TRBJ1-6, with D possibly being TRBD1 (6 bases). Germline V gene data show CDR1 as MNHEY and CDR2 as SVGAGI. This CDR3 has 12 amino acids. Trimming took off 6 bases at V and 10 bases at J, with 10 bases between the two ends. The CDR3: CASRSQGSPLHF. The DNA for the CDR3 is TGTGCCAGCAGGTCACAGGGATCACCCCTCCACTTT.

The CDR3 loop is CASGLVRSGTAFF. The DNA of the CDR3 is TGTGCTAGTGGTTTGGTACGAAGCGGCACGGCTTTCTTT. The chain combines TRBV12-5 with TRBJ1-1; D is undetermined. V dropped 0 bases and J dropped 11 bases, with 13 bases sitting between them. The CDR3 is made up of 13 amino acids. Germline assignment: CDR1 LGHNT and CDR2 FRNRAP. The entire variable domain, with the rest obtained from reference TRBV12-5 and TRBJ1-1, is as follows: DARVTQTPRHKVTEMGQEVTMRCQPILGHNTVFWYRQTMMQGLELLAYFRNRAPLDDSGMPKDRFSAEMPDATLATLKIQPSEPRDSAVYFCASGLVRSGTAFFGQGTRLTVV.

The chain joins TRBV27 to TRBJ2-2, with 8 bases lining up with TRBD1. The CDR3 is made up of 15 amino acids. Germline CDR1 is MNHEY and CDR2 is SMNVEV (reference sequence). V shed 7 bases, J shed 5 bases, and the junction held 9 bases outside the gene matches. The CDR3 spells CASTAGQGRTGELFF. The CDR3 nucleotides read TGTGCCAGCACCGCCGGACAGGGAAGAACCGGGGAGCTGTTTTTT.

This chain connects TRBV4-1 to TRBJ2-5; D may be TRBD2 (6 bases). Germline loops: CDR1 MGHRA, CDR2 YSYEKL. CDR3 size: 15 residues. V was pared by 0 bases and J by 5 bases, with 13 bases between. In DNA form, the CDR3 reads TGCGCCAGCAGCCAAGAGGGGGGAGTTTTGGAGACCCAGTACTTC. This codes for CASSQEGGVLETQYF.

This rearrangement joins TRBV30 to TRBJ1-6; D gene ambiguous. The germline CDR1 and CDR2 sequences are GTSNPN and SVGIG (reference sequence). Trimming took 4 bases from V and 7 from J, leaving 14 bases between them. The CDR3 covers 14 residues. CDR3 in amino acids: CAWTLGQPNSPLHF. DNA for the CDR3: TGTGCCTGGACTTTAGGGCAGCCCAATTCACCCCTCCACTTT.

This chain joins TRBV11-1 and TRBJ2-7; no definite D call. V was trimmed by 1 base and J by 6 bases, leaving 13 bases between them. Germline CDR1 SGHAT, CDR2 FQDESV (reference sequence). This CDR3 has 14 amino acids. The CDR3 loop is CASSLEATSLEQYF. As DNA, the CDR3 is TGTGCCAGCAGCTTAGAAGCTACTTCCCTCGAGCAGTACTTC.

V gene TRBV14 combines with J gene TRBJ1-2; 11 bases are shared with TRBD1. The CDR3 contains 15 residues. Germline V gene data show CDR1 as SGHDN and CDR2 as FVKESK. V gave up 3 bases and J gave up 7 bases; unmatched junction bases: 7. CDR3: CASSHRTGGRGGYTF. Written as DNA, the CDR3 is TGTGCCAGCAGCCATCGGACAGGGGGCCGGGGTGGCTACACCTTC.

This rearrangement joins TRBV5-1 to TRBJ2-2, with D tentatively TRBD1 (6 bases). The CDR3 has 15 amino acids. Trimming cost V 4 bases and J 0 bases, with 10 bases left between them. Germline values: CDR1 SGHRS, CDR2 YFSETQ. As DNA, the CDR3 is TGCGCCAGCAGCCCAACAGGGTCGAACACCGGGGAGCTGTTTTTT. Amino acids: CASSPTGSNTGELFF.

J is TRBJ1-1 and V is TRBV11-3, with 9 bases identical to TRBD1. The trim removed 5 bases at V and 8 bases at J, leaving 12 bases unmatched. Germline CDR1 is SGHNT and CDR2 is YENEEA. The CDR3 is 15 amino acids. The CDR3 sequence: CASSPGQGQTTEAFF. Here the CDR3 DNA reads TGTGCCAGCAGCCCCGGACAGGGGCAAACAACAGAAGCTTTCTTT.

The CDR3 bases are TGTGCCAGCAGTTTATCCCCGTGGGCAACTAATGAAAAACTGTTTTTT. As protein: CASSLSPWATNEKLFF. The chain recombines TRBV27 with TRBJ1-4, with D unresolved. Trimming took off 0 bases at V and 0 bases at J, with 8 bases between the two ends. Germline CDR1 MNHEY, CDR2 SMNVEV (reference sequence). The CDR3 sequence is 16 residues long.

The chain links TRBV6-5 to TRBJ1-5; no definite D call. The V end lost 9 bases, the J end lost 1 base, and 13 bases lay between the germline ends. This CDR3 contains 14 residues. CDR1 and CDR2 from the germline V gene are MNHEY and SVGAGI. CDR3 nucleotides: TGTGCCAGTAGGCCCCGAACGAGCAATCAGCCCCAGCATTTT. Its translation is CASRPRTSNQPQHF.

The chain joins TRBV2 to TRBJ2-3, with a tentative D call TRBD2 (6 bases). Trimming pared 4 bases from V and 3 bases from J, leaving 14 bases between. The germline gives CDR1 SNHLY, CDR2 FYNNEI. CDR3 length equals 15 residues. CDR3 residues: CASSGLSGRTDTQYF. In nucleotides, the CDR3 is TGTGCCAGCAGTGGTCTGAGCGGGCGTACAGATACGCAGTATTTT.

The CDR3 DNA reads TGTGCCAGCAGTGCCCCCCTGGGGGTGCAGTTCTTC. This translates into CASSAPLGVQFF. The chain recombines TRBV25-1 with TRBJ2-1, with D tentatively TRBD1 or TRBD2 (5 bases each). Germline CDR1 MGHDK, CDR2 SYGVNS. The CDR3 extends over 12 amino acids. The V end was cut by 4 bases, the J end by 12 bases, with 13 bases between.